Many counts were recorded for the clone carrying this T cell receptor (beta chain). This specimen belongs to a study of blood T cell repertoires in COVID-19. Overall study context: There were acute and convalescent COVID-19 samples, and they came from the United States, Italy and Spain.

CDR1 and CDR2 from the germline V gene are KGHSH and LQKENI. Unmatched junction bases numbered 5, after V lost 6 bases and J lost 3 bases. The CDR3 runs to 14 residues. Per the authors' pipeline: Researchers report that nucleated cell counts were estimated from reference gene primer amplification. Measured with immunoSEQ multiplex PCR; TCRdb has only the in-frame clones, and not every one. The V and J calls and clone size come from that table; D and trimming were worked out from the DNA. This table has 35,000 to 50,000 clones, around 83% appearing once. The TCR was taken from a woman between 65 and 79 years old in a cohort sampled during active COVID-19. The genes are TRBV18 and TRBJ1-5; 7 bases are a match to TRBD1. Sequencing was done on a sample of peripheral blood. This CDR3 reads CASSATGTNQPQHF. The CDR3 DNA follows: TGTGCCAGCTCCGCGACAGGGACCAATCAGCCCCAGCATTTT.